This T cell receptor (beta chain) was obtained from a study of cytomegalovirus exposure and HLA in healthy donors. Study information: Earlier results showed some 120 million unique TCR beta sequences derived from roughly 190 million T cells.

A multiplex PCR was run with 60 Vbeta primers and 13 Jbeta primers. Here immunoSEQ multiplex PCR was the method, and the copy in TCRdb shows in-frame clones only, minus some. This repertoire shows around 150,000 clones, roughly 87% found once; its top ten account for about 0.51%. The CDR3 covers 17 residues. V lost 1 base to trimming and J lost 2 bases; unmatched junction nucleotides: 3. Germline V lookup: CDR1 SGHNT, CDR2 YENEEA. Findings and caveats of the study: Among TCR beta chains, those listed as cytomegalovirus-associated numbered around 180. Presence/absence analyses assumed roughly uniform sequencing depth across donors. Reports credit the classifier with highly specific, highly sensitive diagnosis of cytomegalovirus status.

To note about this clone: Antigen unknown.

Sequencing input: PBMCs. This clonotype was obtained from a woman aged 40 to 55 in good health and CMV-seronegative. The gene calls are TRBV11-3 and TRBJ2-1; 12 nucleotides agree with TRBD2. As DNA, the CDR3 is TGTGCCAGCAGCTTAGGGGCTAGCGGGAGGGCCTACAATGAGCAGTTCTTC. This sequence encodes CASSLGASGRAYNEQFF.